What follows describes a single T cell receptor beta chain. PCR was performed a second time for 7 to 11 cycles using a sample-barcoded 5' primer and a J-beta primer mix. Every cDNA molecule carried a tag from a template-switch adaptor bearing 12 random nucleotides. Every individual sample yielded 2.5 million or more paired-end reads (each containing CDR3). TCRdb itself ran the 5' RACE reads through MiXCR, one entry per CDR3 protein. The data show 780,000 or so distinct CDR3 sequences, approximately 53% seen once. This sample is drawn from a study of blood T cells in healthy people across ages. The CDR3 length is 17 residues.

The V gene is TRBV21-1, the J gene TRBJ2-5; whether TRBD2, the table's D call, matches the DNA was not checked. TRBV21-1 is recorded as a pseudogene. The sequencing input was blood. This TCR was sampled from a man at least 80 years old in good health. The CDR3 DNA reads TGTGCCAGCAGCAAAGAACCAGCGGGAGGGCCCGGGGAGACCCAGTACTTC. The encoded protein is CASSKEPAGGPGETQYF.